This T cell receptor (beta chain) was documented in a study of CD8+CD57+ T cells in acquired aplastic anemia. Overall study findings and caveats: Patients shared some 29 CD8+ CDR3 sequences with controls.

TCR beta VDJ and CDR3 profiles were obtained from a genomic DNA template. MiXCR was run by TCRdb on the reads, yielding one entry per CDR3 protein. The sample has 120,000 or so distinct CDR3 sequences, about 40% seen once. After removal of 4 bases from V and 10 bases from J, the junction contained 5 bases not matched to a gene. This CDR3 region has 14 residues. The germline CDR1 and CDR2 sequences are LNHDA and SQIVND (reference sequence). By proportion, this clonotype is medium-sized. Its antigen is undetermined. For sequencing, patients were chosen who had shown expansion of CD8+CD57+ cells by flow cytometry. Diagnosis of severe acquired aplastic anemia applied to all patients.

This chain links TRBV19 with TRBJ1-6; 9 nucleotides match TRBD1. The origin of this receptor is a human donor with aplastic anemia. Specimen: sorted CD4+, CD8+, or CD8+CD57+ T cells (not recorded which) from PBMCs. CDR3 DNA sequence: TGTGCCAGTAGTACAGGACAGGGGATGTCACCCCTCCACTTT. Its protein product is CASSTGQGMSPLHF.